This T cell receptor beta chain comes out of a study of T-cell reconstitution after alpha-beta-depleted transplantation in children. V shed 7 bases, J shed 1 base, and the junction held 4 bases outside the gene matches. The CDR3 covers 15 residues. Unique molecular identifiers featured in how the TCRbeta library was prepared. TCRdb used MiXCR to reprocess the PCR reads, holding one entry per CDR3 protein. The sample gives about 340,000 distinct CDR3 sequences, more than 10% of which show up once; around 4.1% is in the top ten. The TCR was taken from a human donor who donated a stem cell graft to a child with Fanconi anemia. V is TRBV12-3 or TRBV12-4 and J is TRBJ2-3; 11 bases match TRBD2. Specimen: PBMCs, collected from the stem cell graft. The CDR3 region is CASTLLAGGTDTQYF. CDR3 in DNA: TGTGCCAGCACCCTACTAGCGGGGGGCACAGATACGCAGTATTTT.